This T cell receptor beta chain is from a study of post-analysis software for immune sequencing data. As for the study in general: Relapsing-remitting, secondary progressive and progressive-relapsing forms of multiple sclerosis all featured among disease courses.

Study findings and constraints: Among five TRBV segments more frequent in patients than controls were TRBV5-6, TRBV5-1 and TRBV20-1. Samples made in the same batch grouped tightly together by F measure. When compared against controls, multiple sclerosis patients showed significantly lower normalized Chao1 diversity.

This clonotype was detected ten times or more. Its antigen remains unknown. Germline CDR1 reads DFQATT; CDR2 reads SNEGSKA (reference sequence). Trimming took 1 base from V and 8 from J, leaving 14 bases between them. The CDR3 totals 13 residues. Built from TCR beta cDNA, the libraries had unique molecular identifiers in them. cDNA molecules numbering 450,000 to 650,000 came from about 1 to 10 million T cells. TCRdb redid the calling of the PCR reads with MiXCR, one entry per CDR3 protein. The sample has 650,000 to 850,000 distinct CDR3 sequences, just over 45% seen once; the top ten hold roughly 5.2%.

This TCR was sampled from a girl between 10 and 17 years old with multiple sclerosis. Material: blood. J is TRBJ1-2 and V is TRBV20-1, with TRBD1 as a possible D gene (5 bases). CDR3 region: CSARASGARGYTF. The CDR3 region has the DNA TGCAGTGCTAGAGCGTCCGGGGCTCGGGGCTACACCTTC.